This TCR beta chain was documented in a study of blood T cell repertoires in COVID-19. Study information: Acute and convalescent COVID-19 samples came from the United States, Italy and Spain. PBMCs, B-cell-depleted T cells, or T cells were the source of the cDNA or gDNA that made up the material.

The V end was cut by 1 base, the J end by 3 bases, with 13 bases between. Germline assignment: CDR1 SGDLS and CDR2 YYNGEE. This CDR3 region has 15 residues. Original methodology: Reference gene primer amplification in the assay estimated nucleated cell counts. TCRdb's table, derived via immunoSEQ multiplex PCR, lists solely in-frame clones and lacks some. That table furnishes V, J and clone size, whereas the DNA furnished D and trimming. The data hold some 190,000 clones, with 82% observed a single time. The Seattle site enrolled patients during active infection and followed them longitudinally. Source material: peripheral blood. The sequence was collected from a woman aged 55-69 years with COVID-19, enrolled during active disease. The chain combines TRBV9 with TRBJ1-1; D is unclear. CDR3 DNA: TGTGCCAGCAGCGTAAATCCAGGTCTGGACACTGAAGCTTTCTTT. As protein: CASSVNPGLDTEAFF.